This T cell receptor (beta chain) was identified in a study of tumor-infiltrating lymphocytes in localized non-small cell lung cancer. About the study: Several tumor histologies, both smoking statuses, and some post-neoadjuvant chemotherapy samples were included. From each patient, both tumor and uninvolved lung, non-adjacent to tumor, were sampled.

This clone occurred a few times. The target antigen is unknown. Overall study results and limits: Higher tumor T cell infiltration than in uninvolved lung was supported by TCRbeta sequencing. Available tissue quantity limited TCR sequencing to a patient subset.

The data were produced by immunoSEQ multiplex PCR, yet TCRdb's version contains in-frame clones alone and is incomplete. The sample includes more than 15,000 clones, about four fifths of them seen just once. The length of the CDR3 is 13 residues. Germline CDR1 is MGHDK and CDR2 is SYGVNS. V gave up 9 bases and J gave up 10 bases, with 21 bases separating them. V and J are TRBV25-1 and TRBJ1-1; tentative D call: TRBD1 (6 bases). The clonotype was recovered from a human donor with non-small cell lung cancer. Sequences were obtained from lung tumor tissue. In nucleotides, the CDR3 is TGTGCCAGTAGCCAGGGGAACGTACTCACAGCTTTCTTT. Translation: CASSQGNVLTAFF.